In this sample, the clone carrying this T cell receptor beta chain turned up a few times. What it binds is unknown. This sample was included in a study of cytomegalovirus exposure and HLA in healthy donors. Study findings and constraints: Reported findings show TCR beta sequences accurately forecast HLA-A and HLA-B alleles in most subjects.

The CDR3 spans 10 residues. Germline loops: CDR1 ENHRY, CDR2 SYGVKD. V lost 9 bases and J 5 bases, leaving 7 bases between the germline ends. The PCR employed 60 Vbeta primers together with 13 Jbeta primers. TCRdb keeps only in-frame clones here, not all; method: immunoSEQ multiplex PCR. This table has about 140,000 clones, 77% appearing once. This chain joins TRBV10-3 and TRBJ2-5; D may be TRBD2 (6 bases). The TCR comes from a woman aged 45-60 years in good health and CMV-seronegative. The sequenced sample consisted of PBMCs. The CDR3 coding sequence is TGTGCCATTGGGAGGGAGACCCAGTACTTC. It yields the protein CAIGRETQYF.